There are a few counts of the clone carrying this T cell receptor beta chain. Between the trimmed V and J ends, which lost 8 bases and 3 bases, there was a span of 14 bases. This CDR3 contains 14 residues. In germline, CDR1 is SNHLY, CDR2 FYNNEI. The record originates from a study of blood T cell repertoires in COVID-19. For the study at large: COVID-19 samples from acute and convalescent phases originated in the United States, Italy and Spain.

Cohort assignment relied on participant-reported clinical history. TCRdb keeps only in-frame clones here, not all; method: immunoSEQ multiplex PCR. Of more than 300,000 clones listed, around 89% were seen once; the top ten hold roughly 1.2%. The chain couples TRBV2 to TRBJ1-5; no clear D gene. The sequence came from a woman between 18 and 29 years old who had recovered from COVID-19. The source material was PBMCs or T cells enriched from blood (not recorded which). The CDR3 DNA reads as TGTGCCAGCGGAGATCAGAGGGTCAATCAGCCCCAGCATTTT. This codes for CASGDQRVNQPQHF.